Below are 15 T cell receptor beta chains sequenced from a single sample in a study of blood T cells in healthy people across ages. Then a second PCR, running roughly 7 to 11 cycles, was carried out with a sample-barcoded 5' primer and a J-beta primer mix. MiXCR, applied by TCRdb to the 5' RACE reads, yields one record per CDR3 protein. The sample yields over 950,000 distinct CDR3 sequences, roughly 50% seen once. The source material was blood. These receptors were obtained from a woman aged 55-70 years in good health.

This rearrangement joins TRBV20-1 to TRBJ2-4, with TRBD2 identical over 7 bases. With the DNA end fitting TRBJ2-7 better, the J assignment may be wrong. Germline V gene lookup returns CDR1 DFQATT and CDR2 SNEGSKA (reference sequence). CDR3 length: 15 amino acids. The CDR3 protein is CSARVGGKVSYEQYF. Here the CDR3 DNA reads TGCAGTGCTAGAGTGGGGGGGAAGGTCAGCTACGAGCAGTACTTC.

This clonotype was counted only a few times. The rearrangement uses TRBV27 and TRBJ2-7, with 8 positions matching TRBD1. CDR1 is MNHEY, CDR2 SMNVEV, per germline (reference sequence). Trimming took 3 bases from V and 2 from J; bases not matched to a gene: 6. The CDR3 has 15 residues. The CDR3: CASSFSTGETYEQYF. CDR3 coding DNA: TGTGCCAGCAGTTTCTCGACAGGGGAGACCTACGAGCAGTACTTC.

This clonotype has a handful of counts. The genes are TRBV20-1 and TRBJ2-3, with D tentatively TRBD2 (6 bases). Trimming shortened V by 6 bases and J by 5 bases, and 15 bases separated the two germline ends. The V gene's germline CDR1 is DFQATT and CDR2 SNEGSKA (reference sequence). The CDR3 has 13 amino acids. The CDR3 DNA is TGCAGTGCAGGGCGGGATTCTATAGATACGCAGTATTTT. It specifies CSAGRDSIDTQYF.

This clonotype was counted once. The rearrangement joins TRBV7-2 to TRBJ2-4; no reliable D call. The J call may be faulty, since TRBJ2-7 better matches the DNA end. The CDR3 is 12 amino acids. The germline V gene encodes CDR1 SGHTA and CDR2 FQGNSA. The DNA of the CDR3 is TGTGCCAGCAGCCTCCCCTCGTCCGAGCAGTACTTC. Its protein product is CASSLPSSEQYF.

This clonotype was counted once. This chain links TRBV10-3 with TRBJ2-1, with a tentative D call TRBD2 (5 bases). Germline V gene lookup returns CDR1 ENHRY and CDR2 SYGVKD. The CDR3 runs to 15 residues. Trimming stripped 0 bases from V and 3 bases from J, with 9 bases between. The CDR3 loop is CAISESFRGYNEQFF. The CDR3 DNA reads as TGTGCCATCAGTGAGTCTTTTCGGGGCTACAATGAGCAGTTCTTC.

V is TRBV5-1 and J is TRBJ2-5, with D possibly TRBD2 on 5 matching bases. The germline CDR1 and CDR2 sequences are SGHRS and YFSETQ. V lost 4 bases and J lost 5, with 18 bases in between. The CDR3 loop spans 15 amino acids. The CDR3 nucleotides read TGCGCCAGCAGCCTCCGACTATCCTCTGGGGAGACCCAGTACTTC. This codes for CASSLRLSSGETQYF.

This rearrangement joins TRBV21-1 to TRBJ2-4; the table calls TRBD1, which could not be checked here. The J call could be wrong; TRBJ2-7 is a better fit for the DNA end. TRBV21-1 is annotated as a pseudogene. The CDR3 is 13 residues long. The CDR3 region is CAGWYRGVNEQYF. The CDR3 nucleotides are TGTGCCGGCTGGTACAGGGGAGTCAACGAGCAGTACTTC.

This clonotype has just a few counts. The chain uses TRBV10-3 and TRBJ2-5; TRBD1 matches 7 bases. The CDR3 consists of 13 residues. Germline assignment: CDR1 ENHRY and CDR2 SYGVKD. V lost 5 bases to trimming and J lost 1 base; unmatched junction nucleotides: 1. Here the CDR3 DNA reads TGTGCCATCAGTAGGGACAGCCAAGAGACCCAGTACTTC. It encodes CAISRDSQETQYF.

This clonotype was seen a few times. The CDR3 DNA sequence: TGCAGCGCTGGGACAGGGCGCGCGGCCGAGCAGTTCTTC. This encodes CSAGTGRAAEQFF. The J gene is TRBJ2-1, the V gene TRBV29-1; 9 positions agree with TRBD1. This CDR3 comprises 13 residues. The junction had 11 bases not matched to a gene; V was cut back by 7 bases and J by 10 bases. The germline CDR1 and CDR2 sequences are SQVTM and ANQGSEA.

This clonotype was picked up a small number of times. This rearrangement joins TRBV25-1 to TRBJ2-3; D gene unclear. CDR3 length: 12 residues. Germline V gives CDR1 MGHDK, CDR2 SYGVNS. V was pared by 1 base and J by 10 bases, with 9 bases between. The CDR3 DNA is TGTGCCAGCAGTGAATTAGTAGAAGCGCAGTATTTT. Translated: CASSELVEAQYF.

The V gene is TRBV2, the J gene TRBJ2-7, with TRBD2 matching 8 bases. The germline gives CDR1 SNHLY, CDR2 FYNNEI. CDR3 length: 15 amino acids. J was trimmed by 4 bases and V by 3 bases; bases with no gene match: 8. CDR3 protein: CASSDWAGRAYEQYF. CDR3 nucleotides: TGTGCCAGCAGTGATTGGGCCGGGAGGGCATACGAGCAGTACTTC.

This clonotype was seen many times. This chain connects TRBV7-2 to TRBJ2-5; D possibly corresponds to TRBD2 (5 bases). The CDR3 contains 16 residues. The germline V gene has CDR1 SGHTA and CDR2 FQGNSA. Deletions cut 5 bases from V and 5 bases from J, with 21 bases between. DNA for the CDR3: TGTGCCAGCAGCGGACCGGTCGGACTCCCGGGGGAGACCCAGTACTTC. This encodes CASSGPVGLPGETQYF.

This chain joins TRBV12-3 or TRBV12-4 and TRBJ1-5; TRBD1 might be the D (5 bases). Trimming removed 6 bases from V and 1 base from J, with 10 bases in between. This CDR3 region has 14 residues. CDR3 sequence reads: CASRVGGSNQPQHF. The CDR3 nucleotides are TGTGCCAGCAGAGTCGGGGGAAGCAATCAGCCCCAGCATTTT.

This clonotype occurred a few times. The chain employs TRBV15 and TRBJ2-1; D is ambiguous. The ends were cut back, 6 bases at V and 4 bases at J, with 16 bases in the middle. There are 15 residues in the CDR3. Germline lookup yields CDR1 LNHNV and CDR2 YYDKDF (reference sequence). In DNA, the CDR3 is TGTGCCACCAGTTTGGTCCTCACCGGTTACAATGAGCAGTTCTTC. The encoded protein is CATSLVLTGYNEQFF.

This clonotype has more than one count but fewer than ten. The V and J genes are TRBV4-3 and TRBJ2-3; the match to TRBD2 covers 8 bases. Germline V lookup: CDR1 LGHNA, CDR2 YSLEER. The CDR3 sequence is 17 residues long. V dropped 1 base and J dropped 4; count of bases not matched to a gene: 10. The DNA for the CDR3 is TGCGCCAGCAGCCAAGTCCCCGGGGGGGGCTTCGCAGATACGCAGTATTTT. This codes for CASSQVPGGGFADTQYF.